This T cell receptor beta chain was captured by sequencing in a study of CD8+CD57+ T cells in acquired aplastic anemia. On the study more broadly: CD4+ and CD8+ cells, once sorted, gave DNA averaging roughly 3 ug. Study observations and caveats: Patients did not significantly differ from controls in CD8+ Simpson's diversity.

This CDR3 region has 15 residues. V was pared by 0 bases and J by 5 bases, with 4 bases of the junction left unmatched. From germline, CDR1 is SGHAT and CDR2 FQNNGV. This clonotype was seen a handful of times. Antigen: not known. For sequencing, patients were chosen who had shown expansion of CD8+CD57+ cells by flow cytometry. At the time of blood sampling, patients had not yet received any therapy. Profiling of TCR beta VDJ combinations and CDR3 sequences used genomic DNA as template. TCRdb itself ran the reads through MiXCR, one entry per CDR3 protein. This table holds over 150,000 distinct CDR3 sequences, 55% to 65% found once.

The sequence was collected from a human donor with aplastic anemia. Sequenced material: sorted CD4+, CD8+, or CD8+CD57+ T cells (not recorded which) from PBMCs. The chain has TRBV11-2 and TRBJ1-1; 9 bases fit TRBD1. Here the CDR3 DNA reads TGTGCCAGCAGCTTAGACGGGACAGGGTATACTGAAGCTTTCTTT. Protein sequence: CASSLDGTGYTEAFF.